The 32 T cell receptor beta chains in this list originate from one sample, sequenced in a study of CD8 T cells in Susac syndrome. Reverse transcription of roughly 0.45 to 1 ug RNA used random hexamers. TCRdb reanalysed the immunoSEQ multiplex PCR reads using MiXCR and keeps one entry per CDR3 protein. The table lists around 300,000 distinct CDR3 sequences, 89% of them singletons. The sequencing input was CD8+ T cells from PBMCs. The receptors come from a human donor with multiple sclerosis.

This clonotype has just one count. The rearrangement uses TRBV2 and TRBJ2-2, with D unresolved. Germline lookup yields CDR1 SNHLY and CDR2 FYNNEI. Between the trimmed V and J ends, which lost 4 bases and 6 bases, there was a span of 9 bases. This CDR3 is built from 13 residues. DNA for the CDR3: TGTGCCAGCAGTGGGACGGTCCCCGGGGAGCTGTTTTTT. Translating gives CASSGTVPGELFF. The full variable domain, its missing parts supplied by reference TRBV2 and TRBJ2-2, is EPEVTQTPSHQVTQMGQEVILRCVPISNHLYFYWYRQILGQKVEFLVSFYNNEISEKSEIFDDQFSVERPDGSNFTLKIRSTKLEDSAMYFCASSGTVPGELFFGEGSRLTVL.

The CDR3 bases are TGCAGCGTTGGGAGTGGAAAGTCGAACACTGAAGCTTTCTTT. Translated: CSVGSGKSNTEAFF. This chain joins TRBV29-1 and TRBJ1-1; D unresolved. V shed 4 bases and J shed 1 base, with 13 bases lying between them. Germline V CDR1 and CDR2: SQVTM, ANQGSEA. CDR3 size: 14 residues.

This chain connects TRBV24-1 to TRBJ2-5; possibly TRBD1 or TRBD2 for D (6 bases each). Trimming pared 7 bases from V and 2 bases from J, leaving 10 bases between. Germline values: CDR1 KGHDR, CDR2 SFDVKD. The CDR3 sequence is 13 residues long. The DNA for the CDR3 is TGTGCCACCAGGGAGGGGGGTCAAGAGACCCAGTACTTC. Encoded protein: CATREGGQETQYF.

V gene TRBV15 combines with J gene TRBJ2-7; no clear D. CDR1 and CDR2 (germline): LNHNV, YYDKDF (reference sequence). There are 15 residues in the CDR3. Trimming left V 3 bases short and J 0 bases short, with 12 bases between. CDR3 sequence reads: CATSSSRVASYEQYF. Written as DNA, the CDR3 is TGTGCCACCAGCAGTAGCCGGGTGGCCTCCTACGAGCAGTACTTC.

The V call is TRBV9, the J call TRBJ2-5; D uncertain. The V and J ends lost 0 bases and 3 bases respectively, with 3 bases between them. The CDR3 runs 12 residues. Germline-derived CDR1 and CDR2 are SGDLS and YYNGEE. In nucleotides, the CDR3 is TGTGCCAGCAGCGTAGGCGAAGAGACCCAGTACTTC. It codes for CASSVGEETQYF.

The V call is TRBV4-2, the J call TRBJ2-2; 15 bases are shared with TRBD2. The CDR3 spans 19 residues. Looked up from germline, CDR1 is LGHNA and CDR2 is YNFKEQ. The V gene end was trimmed by 1 base and the J gene end by 3 bases; junction bases not matched to a gene: 6. CDR3 residues: CASSQGGTSGGPDTGELFF. CDR3 sequence (DNA): TGTGCCAGCAGCCAAGGCGGGACTAGCGGGGGGCCCGACACCGGGGAGCTGTTTTTT.

The chain has TRBV11-1 and TRBJ2-1; 7 bases agree with TRBD2. The germline gives CDR1 SGHAT, CDR2 FQDESV (reference sequence). The CDR3 has 15 amino acids. The junction had 9 bases not matched to a gene; V was cut back by 6 bases and J by 4 bases. The CDR3 loop is CASRDRSGPYNEQFF. CDR3 in DNA: TGTGCCAGCAGAGATCGTAGCGGGCCTTACAATGAGCAGTTCTTC.

The chain recombines TRBV11-3 with TRBJ2-1; D gene unclear. V dropped 6 bases and J dropped 10 bases, with 13 bases sitting between them. Per germline, CDR1 SGHNT and CDR2 YENEEA. CDR3 length: 12 residues. The CDR3 region has the DNA TGTGCCAGCAGTTCCCAACCCGGGGAGCAGTTCTTC. Its protein product is CASSSQPGEQFF.

The gene calls are TRBV5-5 and TRBJ2-1; D ambiguous. Germline V CDR1 and CDR2: SGHKS, YYEKEE (reference sequence). The CDR3 totals 14 residues. Trimming left V 4 bases short and J 7 bases short, with 15 bases between. The CDR3, as DNA: TGTGCCAGCAGCGTACCTGCCAGTTGGAATGAGCAGTTCTTC. Residues: CASSVPASWNEQFF.

V is TRBV30 and J is TRBJ2-7, with 11 bases lining up with TRBD1. Germline-derived CDR1 and CDR2 are GTSNPN and SVGIG (reference sequence). V dropped 3 bases and J dropped 5; count of bases not matched to a gene: 6. This CDR3 contains 14 residues. CDR3 residues: CAWSLGQGVNEQYF. The CDR3 DNA reads TGTGCCTGGAGCTTGGGACAGGGGGTTAACGAGCAGTACTTC.

The chain carries TRBV2 and TRBJ2-7, with D uncertain. Germline loops: CDR1 SNHLY, CDR2 FYNNEI. Between the trimmed V and J ends, which lost 9 bases and 3 bases, there was a span of 21 bases. CDR3 size: 15 residues. CDR3 amino acids: CASSMANFEDYEQYF. In nucleotides, the CDR3 is TGTGCCAGTTCTATGGCGAACTTCGAGGACTACGAGCAGTACTTC.

The chain joins TRBV19 to TRBJ2-1, with a weak D call TRBD1 (6 bases). Germline lookup yields CDR1 LNHDA and CDR2 SQIVND (reference sequence). CDR3 length: 13 amino acids. The V gene lost 2 bases and the J gene lost 9 bases, with 11 bases spanning the gap. In DNA, the CDR3 is TGTGCCAGTAGTATAATGGGGGCGGGTGAGCAGTTCTTC. Translation gives CASSIMGAGEQFF.

This chain connects TRBV20-1 to TRBJ1-2, with 10 bases fitting TRBD1. Germline CDR1 DFQATT, CDR2 SNEGSKA (reference sequence). The CDR3 covers 13 residues. Trimming at V came to 5 bases and at J to 6 bases, leaving 6 bases not matched to a gene. The CDR3 nucleotides are TGCAGTGCTCCAGGACAGGGGGGGGATGGCTACACCTTC. Amino acid sequence: CSAPGQGGDGYTF.

The V call is TRBV30, the J call TRBJ2-7; TRBD1 aligns across 9 bases. Germline V gene lookup returns CDR1 GTSNPN and CDR2 SVGIG (reference sequence). The CDR3 totals 12 residues. CDR3 loop: CARGQGWDEQYF. CDR3 nucleotide sequence: TGTGCTCGGGGACAGGGATGGGACGAGCAGTACTTC. The full variable domain, its missing parts supplied by reference TRBV30 and TRBJ2-7, is SQTIHQWPATLVQPVGSPLSLECTVEGTSNPNLYWYRQAAGRGLQLLFYSVGIGQISSEVPQNLSASRPQDRQFILSSKKLLLSDSGFYLCARGQGWDEQYFGPGTRLTVT.

The chain recombines TRBV27 with TRBJ2-1; 7 bases agree with TRBD2. V trimming: 3 bases; J trimming: 9 bases; junction bases outside the gene matches: 5. The CDR3 has 13 residues. Germline lookup yields CDR1 MNHEY and CDR2 SMNVEV (reference sequence). In DNA form, the CDR3 reads TGTGCCAGCAGTTTTGGGGGAGGGGTTGAGCAGTTCTTC. Translated, it gives CASSFGGGVEQFF.

The V call is TRBV20-1, the J call TRBJ2-1; D gene ambiguous. The CDR3 extends over 11 amino acids. Germline lookup yields CDR1 DFQATT and CDR2 SNEGSKA (reference sequence). Trimming took 3 bases from V and 10 from J, leaving 10 bases between them. The CDR3 DNA follows: TGCAGTGCTAGGGTTGATCGGGAGCAGTTCTTC. It specifies CSARVDREQFF.

The rearrangement links TRBV20-1 to TRBJ1-5; D is unresolved. V was shortened by 6 bases and J by 0 bases, with 15 bases between the two germline ends. This CDR3 region has 15 residues. In germline, CDR1 is DFQATT, CDR2 SNEGSKA (reference sequence). The CDR3 loop reads CSARTGTYSNQPQHF. The CDR3 nucleotides are TGCAGTGCAAGGACGGGCACCTATAGCAATCAGCCCCAGCATTTT.

The chain employs TRBV11-2 and TRBJ2-5, with no clear D. CDR3 length: 14 amino acids. Looked up from germline, CDR1 is SGHAT and CDR2 is FQNNGV. Trimming removed 1 base from V and 5 bases from J, with 11 bases in between. CDR3 nucleotides: TGTGCCAGCAGCTTAGGCCCGCCGTGGGAGACCCAGTACTTC. Translation: CASSLGPPWETQYF.

The V and J genes are TRBV5-1 and TRBJ2-7; 8 bases are a match to TRBD2. The CDR3 has 14 residues. The J segment lost 4 bases and the V segment lost 4 bases, leaving 7 bases of the junction unmatched. The germline V gene has CDR1 SGHRS and CDR2 YFSETQ. In DNA form, the CDR3 reads TGCGCCAGCAGCATATCGGGACTAGAATACGAGCAGTACTTC. It is translated as CASSISGLEYEQYF. The variable domain in full, completed from reference TRBV5-1 and TRBJ2-7, reads KAGVTQTPRYLIKTRGQQVTLSCSPISGHRSVSWYQQTPGQGLQFLFEYFSETQRNKGNFPGRFSGRQFSNSRSEMNVSTLELGDSALYLCASSISGLEYEQYFGPGTRLTVT.

The chain joins TRBV27 to TRBJ2-7, with D unclear. Germline V CDR1 and CDR2: MNHEY, SMNVEV (reference sequence). The CDR3 consists of 14 residues. With 5 bases removed from V and 0 bases from J, the gap between germline ends came to 11 bases. CDR3 in amino acids: CASSRRGFSYEQYF. The DNA for the CDR3 is TGTGCCAGCAGTCGGCGAGGATTCTCCTACGAGCAGTACTTC.

The V and J genes are TRBV7-2 and TRBJ2-1; D might be TRBD2 (6 bases). The CDR3 runs 16 residues. CDR1 is SGHTA, CDR2 FQGNSA, per germline. Trimming left V 5 bases short and J 2 bases short, with 16 bases between. The chain's CDR3 is CASSGWIGGTYNEQFF. CDR3 sequence (DNA): TGTGCCAGCAGCGGCTGGATTGGCGGGACCTACAATGAGCAGTTCTTC. Drawing the rest from reference TRBV7-2 and TRBJ2-1, the complete variable domain is GAGVSQSPSNKVTEKGKDVELRCDPISGHTALYWYRQSLGQGLEFLIYFQGNSAPDKSGLPSDRFSAERTGGSVSTLTIQRTQQEDSAVYLCASSGWIGGTYNEQFFGPGTRLTVL.

The chain uses TRBV20-1 and TRBJ2-7; 8 positions match TRBD2. Germline values: CDR1 DFQATT, CDR2 SNEGSKA (reference sequence). V shed 0 bases and J 2 bases; nucleotides not matched to a gene: 9. The CDR3 has 16 amino acids. Here the CDR3 DNA reads TGCAGTGCTAGAGATTATCGCAGGACTAGCCCCTACGAGCAGTACTTC. Translation gives CSARDYRRTSPYEQYF.

V usage is TRBV19 and J usage is TRBJ1-5; D not resolved. V lost 7 bases, J lost 1 base, and 11 bases lay in between. The length of the CDR3 is 14 residues. Germline V gene data show CDR1 as LNHDA and CDR2 as SQIVND (reference sequence). CDR3 in DNA: TGTGCCAGTACCCGGGTCCTAAGCAATCAGCCCCAGCATTTT. Translated, it gives CASTRVLSNQPQHF. The full variable domain, rest sourced from reference TRBV19 and TRBJ1-5, is DGGITQSPKYLFRKEGQNVTLSCEQNLNHDAMYWYRQDPGQGLRLIYYSQIVNDFQKGDIAEGYSVSREKKESFPLTVTSAQKNPTAFYLCASTRVLSNQPQHFGDGTRLSIL.

This chain uses TRBV29-1 with TRBJ2-5; D uncertain. V lost 3 bases and J 7 bases, leaving 18 bases between the germline ends. Germline lookup yields CDR1 SQVTM and CDR2 ANQGSEA. The CDR3 spans 14 residues. CDR3 region: CSVDPDPTRSTQYF. For the CDR3, the DNA is TGCAGCGTTGACCCAGATCCTACAAGATCGACCCAGTACTTC.

The genes are TRBV10-3 and TRBJ1-1, with D possibly being TRBD1 (6 bases). Germline CDR1 reads ENHRY; CDR2 reads SYGVKD. This CDR3 has 13 residues. Trimming took off 8 bases at V and 3 bases at J, with 13 bases between the two ends. The CDR3 spells CAIRAGADTEAFF. The CDR3 bases are TGTGCCATCCGCGCAGGGGCGGACACTGAAGCTTTCTTT.

V and J are TRBV27 and TRBJ2-7, with unresolved D. The V and J ends lost 5 bases and 0 bases respectively, with 8 bases between them. Per germline, CDR1 MNHEY and CDR2 SMNVEV (reference sequence). The CDR3 is 13 amino acids. Written as DNA, the CDR3 is TGTGCCAGCAGTGAGCAGACCTCCTACGAGCAGTACTTC. It is translated as CASSEQTSYEQYF.

This clonotype came up a few times. The chain couples TRBV9 to TRBJ2-7; 8 bases are a match to TRBD1. The junction had 4 bases not matched to a gene; V was cut back by 0 bases and J by 2 bases. Per germline, CDR1 SGDLS and CDR2 YYNGEE. The CDR3 extends over 15 amino acids. The DNA for the CDR3 is TGTGCCAGCAGCGTAGGTGGGACAGGAGCCTACGAGCAGTACTTC. It is translated as CASSVGGTGAYEQYF.

The chain joins TRBV4-3 to TRBJ1-5; D remains unclear. V was trimmed by 0 bases and J by 9 bases, leaving 12 bases between them. Germline-derived CDR1 and CDR2 are LGHNA and YSLEER. The CDR3 is 14 amino acids. DNA for the CDR3: TGCGCCAGCAGCCAAGAGAGTGGAGGTTGGCCCCAGCATTTT. Encoded protein: CASSQESGGWPQHF.

The chain combines TRBV7-9 with TRBJ2-1, with 10 bases that match TRBD2. The V segment lost 5 bases and the J segment 15 bases; nucleotides outside the gene matches: 13. Germline V gene sequence: CDR1 SEHNR, CDR2 FQNEAQ (reference sequence). CDR3 size: 14 residues. CDR3 protein: CASSPAGGPPGSFF. CDR3 bases: TGTGCCAGCAGCCCAGCGGGAGGGCCTCCCGGCTCGTTCTTC.

The chain recombines TRBV7-9 with TRBJ2-1, with 7 bases identical to TRBD1. The CDR3 is made up of 15 amino acids. CDR1 and CDR2 from the germline V gene are SEHNR and FQNEAQ (reference sequence). After removal of 6 bases from V and 4 bases from J, the junction contained 9 bases not matched to a gene. CDR3 region: CASRPTTGEYNEQFF. CDR3 bases: TGTGCCAGCAGACCTACCACAGGGGAATACAATGAGCAGTTCTTC.

The chain links TRBV25-1 to TRBJ1-2; D call uncertain. The CDR3 covers 15 residues. From germline, CDR1 is MGHDK and CDR2 SYGVNS. V was shortened by 3 bases and J by 1 base, with 12 bases between the two germline ends. CDR3 residues: CASSDLGPLNYGYTF. The CDR3 region has the DNA TGTGCCAGCAGTGATCTCGGGCCCCTTAACTATGGCTACACCTTC.

This clonotype appeared once. This sequence joins TRBV12-3 or TRBV12-4 and TRBJ2-7; 14 bases line up with TRBD2. This CDR3 contains 14 residues. The V and J ends lost 6 bases and 3 bases, in that order; junction bases with no gene match: 1. CDR3 residues: CASRGTSGSYEQYF. In DNA form, the CDR3 reads TGTGCCAGCAGGGGGACTAGCGGGAGCTACGAGCAGTACTTC.